The source of this TCR beta chain is a study of T cells in Graves' hyperthyroidism and ophthalmopathy. The CDR3 regions of TCR beta were amplified from RNA transcripts. The TCR CDR3 first-round RT-PCR relied on the HTBI primer set. TCRdb independently ran MiXCR on the multiplex PCR reads; one entry per CDR3 protein. Of roughly 280,000 distinct CDR3 sequences in the sample, 22% were seen once. Active moderate-to-severe ophthalmopathy, Clinical Activity Score at least 3, NOSPECS at least 4, under 3 months' duration. Diagnostic decisions used clinical symptoms, serum thyroxine and TRAb, thyroid ultrasound and orbital computed tomography. PBMCs came from 10 ml fresh peripheral blood. This clonotype was seen a handful of times. Antigen unknown. Germline-derived CDR1 and CDR2 are MNHEY and SVGEGT. The CDR3 contains 13 residues. The ends lost 2 bases at V and 6 bases at J; junction bases unmatched: 4. Study-level points and caveats: Among clonotypes expanded in thyroid above 0.001, most were also found in blood.

The chain carries TRBV6-2 or TRBV6-3 and TRBJ2-7, with TRBD2 identical over 7 bases. Sequencing was done on a sample of blood. The clonotype was recovered from a man between 25 and 39 years old with Graves' ophthalmopathy. CDR3 nucleotide sequence: TGTGCCAGCAGTTACACGGGAGGAGGCGAGCAGTACTTC. It yields the protein CASSYTGGGEQYF.